This paragraph reports one TCR beta chain. Its antigen is currently unknown. Germline CDR1 is DFQATT and CDR2 is SNEGSKA (reference sequence). The V end lost 8 bases, the J end lost 3 bases, and 15 bases lay between the germline ends. The CDR3 totals 13 residues. The entry originates in a study of T-cell memory formation after mild COVID-19. Across the study: TCR clusters largely stayed donor specific. Points from the study as a whole: Clones that shrank (day 15 to 85) were balanced CD4/CD8, whereas later expanders leaned CD4+. Memory cells collected pre-infection included some clones that later responded, suggesting cross-reactive memory joined.

MiXCR, applied by TCRdb to the 5' RACE reads, yields one record per CDR3 protein. The repertoire holds approximately 210,000 distinct CDR3 sequences, with 10% as singletons. The V call is TRBV20-1, the J call TRBJ2-3, with D possibly being TRBD2 (5 bases). This TCR derives from a man aged 18 to 29 who had mild COVID-19 (a few samples of this study predate the infection). Cell type and time point are not known. The sample comprised PBMCs or a T cell subset sorted from them (not recorded which). CDR3 in amino acids: CSQKWRGTDTQYF. The CDR3 nucleotides are TGCAGTCAAAAGTGGAGAGGGACAGATACGCAGTATTTT.